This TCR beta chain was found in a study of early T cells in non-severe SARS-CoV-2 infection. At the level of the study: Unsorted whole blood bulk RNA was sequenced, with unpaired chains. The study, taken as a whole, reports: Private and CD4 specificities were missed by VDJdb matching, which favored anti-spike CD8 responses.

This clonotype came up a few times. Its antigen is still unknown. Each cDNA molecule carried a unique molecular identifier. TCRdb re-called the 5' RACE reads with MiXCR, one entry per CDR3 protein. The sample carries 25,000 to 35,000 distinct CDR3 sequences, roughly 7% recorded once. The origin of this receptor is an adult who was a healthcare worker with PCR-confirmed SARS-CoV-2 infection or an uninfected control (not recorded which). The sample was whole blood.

The CDR3 is CAISDAGEQYF. In DNA, the CDR3 is TGTGCCATCAGTGACGCGGGCGAGCAGTACTTC. This sequence joins TRBV10-3 and TRBJ2-7, with a weak D call TRBD2 (5 bases). The CDR3 runs 11 residues. V was cut by 3 bases and J by 6 bases, with 6 bases left in between. Per germline, CDR1 ENHRY and CDR2 SYGVKD.